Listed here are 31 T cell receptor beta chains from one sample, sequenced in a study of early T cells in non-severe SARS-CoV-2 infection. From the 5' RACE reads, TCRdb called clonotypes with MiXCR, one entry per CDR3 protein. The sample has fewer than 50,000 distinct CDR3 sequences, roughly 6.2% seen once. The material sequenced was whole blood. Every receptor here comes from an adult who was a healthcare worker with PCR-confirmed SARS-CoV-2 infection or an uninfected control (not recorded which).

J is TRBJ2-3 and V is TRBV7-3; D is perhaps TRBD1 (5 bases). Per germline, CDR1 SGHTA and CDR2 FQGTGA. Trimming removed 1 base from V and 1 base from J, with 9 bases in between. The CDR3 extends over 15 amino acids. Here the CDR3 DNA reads TGTGCCAGCAGCTTAAGCCTAGGGGGCACAGATACGCAGTATTTT. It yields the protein CASSLSLGGTDTQYF.

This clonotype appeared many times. CDR3 DNA: TGTGCCAGCAGTTTTAGAGACACTGAAGCTTTCTTT. Translated, it gives CASSFRDTEAFF. This chain uses TRBV12-3 or TRBV12-4 with TRBJ1-1; D not certain. The V gene lost 3 bases and the J gene lost 3 bases, with 5 bases spanning the gap. This CDR3 has 12 residues.

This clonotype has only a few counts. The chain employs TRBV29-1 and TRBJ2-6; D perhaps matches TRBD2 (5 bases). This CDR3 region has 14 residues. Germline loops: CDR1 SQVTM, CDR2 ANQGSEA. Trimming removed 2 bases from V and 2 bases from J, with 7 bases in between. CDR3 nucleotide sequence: TGCAGCGTTGAAACCGGGGCTGGGGCCAACGTCCTGACTTTC. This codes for CSVETGAGANVLTF.

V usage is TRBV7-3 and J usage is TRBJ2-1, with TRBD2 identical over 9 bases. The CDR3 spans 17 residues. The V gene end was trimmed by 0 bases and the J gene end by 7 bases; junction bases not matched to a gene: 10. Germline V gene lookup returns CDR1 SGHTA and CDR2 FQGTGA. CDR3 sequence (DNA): TGTGCCAGCAGCTTAACAGGTGGGGCTAGCGGGGCTAATGAGCAGTTCTTC. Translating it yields CASSLTGGASGANEQFF. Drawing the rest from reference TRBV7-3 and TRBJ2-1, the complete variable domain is GAGVSQTPSNKVTEKGKYVELRCDPISGHTALYWYRQSLGQGPEFLIYFQGTGAADDSGLPNDRFFAVRPEGSVSTLKIQRTERGDSAVYLCASSLTGGASGANEQFFGPGTRLTVL.

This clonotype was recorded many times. The CDR3 sequence is CASSSDSAQETQYF. The CDR3 region has the DNA TGTGCCAGCAGTTCGGACAGCGCTCAGGAGACCCAGTACTTC. This chain connects TRBV27 to TRBJ2-5; the D gene is possibly TRBD1 (6 bases). The CDR3 contains 14 residues. V lost 4 bases and J 5 bases, leaving 14 bases between the germline ends. Germline CDR1 is MNHEY and CDR2 is SMNVEV (reference sequence).

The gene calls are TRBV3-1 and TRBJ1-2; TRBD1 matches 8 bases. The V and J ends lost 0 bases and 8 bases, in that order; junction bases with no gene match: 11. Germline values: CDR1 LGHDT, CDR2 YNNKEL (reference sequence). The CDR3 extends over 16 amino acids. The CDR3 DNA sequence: TGTGCCAGCAGCCAAGATCTGGCAGGGGGCCTAGGAGGCTACACCTTC. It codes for CASSQDLAGGLGGYTF.

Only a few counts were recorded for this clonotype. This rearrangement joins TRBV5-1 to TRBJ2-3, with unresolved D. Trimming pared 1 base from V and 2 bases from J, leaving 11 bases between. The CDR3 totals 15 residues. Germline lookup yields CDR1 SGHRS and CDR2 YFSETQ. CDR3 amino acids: CASSLSVTVTDTQYF. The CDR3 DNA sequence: TGCGCCAGCAGCTTGTCCGTAACAGTCACAGATACGCAGTATTTT. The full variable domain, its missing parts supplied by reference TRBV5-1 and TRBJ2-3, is KAGVTQTPRYLIKTRGQQVTLSCSPISGHRSVSWYQQTPGQGLQFLFEYFSETQRNKGNFPGRFSGRQFSNSRSEMNVSTLELGDSALYLCASSLSVTVTDTQYFGPGTRLTVL.

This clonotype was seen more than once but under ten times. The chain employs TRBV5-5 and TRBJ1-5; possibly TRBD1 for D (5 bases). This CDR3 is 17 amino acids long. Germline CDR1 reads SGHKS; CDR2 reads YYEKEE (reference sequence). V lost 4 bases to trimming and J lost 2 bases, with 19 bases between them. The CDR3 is CASSPGGNPYRNQPQHF. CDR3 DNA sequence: TGTGCCAGCAGCCCTGGGGGGAACCCTTATCGCAATCAGCCCCAGCATTTT.

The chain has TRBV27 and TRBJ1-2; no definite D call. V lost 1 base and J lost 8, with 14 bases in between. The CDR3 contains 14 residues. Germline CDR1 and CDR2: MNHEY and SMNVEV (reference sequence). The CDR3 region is CASSLLGGYNGYTF. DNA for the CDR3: TGTGCCAGCAGTTTATTGGGAGGGTATAACGGCTACACCTTC.

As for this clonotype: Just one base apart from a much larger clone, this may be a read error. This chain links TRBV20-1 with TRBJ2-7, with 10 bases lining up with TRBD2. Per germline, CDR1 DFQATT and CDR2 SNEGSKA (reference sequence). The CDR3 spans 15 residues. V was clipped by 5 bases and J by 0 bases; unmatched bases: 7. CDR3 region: CSAGISGGISYEQYF. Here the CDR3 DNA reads TGCAGTGCTGGCATTAGCGGGGGGATCTCCTACGAGCAGTACTTC.

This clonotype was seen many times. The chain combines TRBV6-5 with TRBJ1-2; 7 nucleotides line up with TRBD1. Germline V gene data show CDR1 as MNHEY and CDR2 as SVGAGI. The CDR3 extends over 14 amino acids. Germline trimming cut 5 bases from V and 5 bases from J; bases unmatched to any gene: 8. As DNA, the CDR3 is TGTGCCAGCAGTGAAATGGGACAGCTTTATGGCTACACCTTC. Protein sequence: CASSEMGQLYGYTF.

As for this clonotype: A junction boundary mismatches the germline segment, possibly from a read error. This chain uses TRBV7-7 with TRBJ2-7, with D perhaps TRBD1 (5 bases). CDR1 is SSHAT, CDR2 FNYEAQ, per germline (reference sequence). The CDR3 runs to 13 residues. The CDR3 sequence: CASSPAAGNEQYF. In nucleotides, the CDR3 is TGTGCTAGCAGCCCGGCGGCAGGGAACGAGCAGTACTTC.

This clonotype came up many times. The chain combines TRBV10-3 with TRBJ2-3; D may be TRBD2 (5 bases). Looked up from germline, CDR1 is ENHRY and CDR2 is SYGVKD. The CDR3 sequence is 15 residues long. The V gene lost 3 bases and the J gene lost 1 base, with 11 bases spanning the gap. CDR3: CAISESGRGTDTQYF. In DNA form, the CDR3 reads TGTGCCATCAGTGAAAGTGGGCGGGGCACAGATACGCAGTATTTT.

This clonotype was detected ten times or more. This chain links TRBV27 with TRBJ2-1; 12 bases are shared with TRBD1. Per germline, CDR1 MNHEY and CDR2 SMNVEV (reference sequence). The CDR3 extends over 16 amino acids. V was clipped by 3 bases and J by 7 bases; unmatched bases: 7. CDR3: CASSLEGQGASNEQFF. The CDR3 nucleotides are TGTGCCAGCAGTTTGGAGGGACAGGGGGCGTCGAATGAGCAGTTCTTC.

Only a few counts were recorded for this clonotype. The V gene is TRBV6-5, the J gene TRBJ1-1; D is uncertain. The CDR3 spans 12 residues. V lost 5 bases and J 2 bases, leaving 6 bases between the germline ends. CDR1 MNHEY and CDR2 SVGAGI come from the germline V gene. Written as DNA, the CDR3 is TGTGCCAGCAGTCGAAAAAACACTGAAGCTTTCTTT. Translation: CASSRKNTEAFF.

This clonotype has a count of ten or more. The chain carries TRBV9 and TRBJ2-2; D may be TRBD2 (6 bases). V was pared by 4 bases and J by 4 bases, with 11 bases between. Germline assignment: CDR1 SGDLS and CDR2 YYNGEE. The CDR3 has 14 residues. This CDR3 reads CASSPTGVTGELFF. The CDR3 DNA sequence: TGTGCCAGCAGCCCCACGGGGGTCACCGGGGAGCTGTTTTTT.

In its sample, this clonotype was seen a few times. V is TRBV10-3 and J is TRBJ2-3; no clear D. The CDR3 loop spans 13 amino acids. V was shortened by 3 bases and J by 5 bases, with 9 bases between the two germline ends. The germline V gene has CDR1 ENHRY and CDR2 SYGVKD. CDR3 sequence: CAISDLGRDTQYF. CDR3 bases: TGTGCCATCAGTGACCTGGGAAGAGATACGCAGTATTTT.

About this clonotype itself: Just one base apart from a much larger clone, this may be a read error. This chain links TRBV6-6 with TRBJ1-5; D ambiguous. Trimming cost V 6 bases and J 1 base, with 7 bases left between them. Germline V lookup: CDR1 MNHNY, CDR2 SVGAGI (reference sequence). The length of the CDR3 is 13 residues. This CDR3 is CASSQDSNQPQHF. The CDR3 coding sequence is TGTGCCAGCAGCCAGGACAGCAATCAGCCCCAGCATTTT.

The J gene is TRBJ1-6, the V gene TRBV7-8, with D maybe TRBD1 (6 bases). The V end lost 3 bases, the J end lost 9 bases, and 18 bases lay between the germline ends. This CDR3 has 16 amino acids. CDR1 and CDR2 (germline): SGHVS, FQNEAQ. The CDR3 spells CASSFTGPGSVSPLHF. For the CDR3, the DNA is TGTGCCAGCAGCTTTACAGGGCCAGGGTCGGTTTCACCCCTCCACTTT.

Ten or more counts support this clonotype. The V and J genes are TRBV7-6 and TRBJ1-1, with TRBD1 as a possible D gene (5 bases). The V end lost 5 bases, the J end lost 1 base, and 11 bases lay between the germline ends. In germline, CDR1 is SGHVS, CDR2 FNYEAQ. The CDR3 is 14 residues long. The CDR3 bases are TGTGCCAGCAGCCTGGGACGGCGGAACACTGAAGCTTTCTTT. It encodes CASSLGRRNTEAFF.

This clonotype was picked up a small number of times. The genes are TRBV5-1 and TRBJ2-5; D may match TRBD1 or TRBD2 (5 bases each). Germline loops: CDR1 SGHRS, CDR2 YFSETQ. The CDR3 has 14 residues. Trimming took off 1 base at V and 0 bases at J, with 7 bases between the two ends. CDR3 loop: CASSLWDDQETQYF. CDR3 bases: TGCGCCAGCAGCTTGTGGGACGACCAAGAGACCCAGTACTTC.

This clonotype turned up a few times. CDR3 in DNA: TGCGCCAGCAGTGAAGGGGGGATCACCGGGGAGCTGTTTTTT. Translation gives CASSEGGITGELFF. The chain links TRBV10-2 to TRBJ2-2; either TRBD1 or TRBD2 may supply D (6 bases each). V was trimmed by 3 bases and J by 4 bases, leaving 9 bases between them. The CDR3 is made up of 14 amino acids. Germline lookup yields CDR1 WSHSY and CDR2 SAAADI.

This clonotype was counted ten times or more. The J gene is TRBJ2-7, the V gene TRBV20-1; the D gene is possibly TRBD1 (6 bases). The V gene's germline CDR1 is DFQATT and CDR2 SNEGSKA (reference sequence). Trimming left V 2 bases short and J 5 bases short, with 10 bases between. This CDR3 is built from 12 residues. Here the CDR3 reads CSARKGDDEQYF. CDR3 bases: TGCAGTGCTAGAAAGGGGGACGACGAGCAGTACTTC.

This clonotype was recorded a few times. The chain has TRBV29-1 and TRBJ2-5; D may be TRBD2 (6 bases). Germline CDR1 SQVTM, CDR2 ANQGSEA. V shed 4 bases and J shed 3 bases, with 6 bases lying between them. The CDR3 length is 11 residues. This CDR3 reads CSVGGEETQYF. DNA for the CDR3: TGCAGCGTTGGGGGGGAAGAGACCCAGTACTTC.

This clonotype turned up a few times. CDR3 residues: CASSTLAQEQFF. The CDR3 region has the DNA TGTGCCAGCAGTACACTAGCCCAGGAGCAGTTCTTC. The J gene is TRBJ2-1, the V gene TRBV7-9; a possible D gene is TRBD2 (6 bases). The CDR3 contains 12 residues. The V gene lost 6 bases and the J gene lost 10 bases, with 13 bases spanning the gap. Germline values: CDR1 SEHNR, CDR2 FQNEAQ (reference sequence).

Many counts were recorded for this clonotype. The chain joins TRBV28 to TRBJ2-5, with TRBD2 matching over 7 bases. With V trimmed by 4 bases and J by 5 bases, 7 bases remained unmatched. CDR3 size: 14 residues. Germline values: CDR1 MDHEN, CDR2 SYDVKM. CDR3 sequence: CASSSMGLSETQYF. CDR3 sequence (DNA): TGTGCCAGCAGTTCAATGGGACTATCGGAGACCCAGTACTTC.

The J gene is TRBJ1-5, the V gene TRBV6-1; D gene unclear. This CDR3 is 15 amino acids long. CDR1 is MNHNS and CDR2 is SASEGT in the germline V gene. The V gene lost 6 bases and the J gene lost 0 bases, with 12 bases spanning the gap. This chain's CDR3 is CASRTRLDSNQPQHF. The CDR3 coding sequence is TGTGCCAGCAGAACTCGACTTGATAGCAATCAGCCCCAGCATTTT.

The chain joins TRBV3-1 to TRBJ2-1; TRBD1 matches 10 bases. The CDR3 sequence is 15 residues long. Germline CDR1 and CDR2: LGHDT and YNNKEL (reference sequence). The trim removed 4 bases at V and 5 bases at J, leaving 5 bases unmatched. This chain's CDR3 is CASSLGQGLDNEQFF. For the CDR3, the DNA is TGTGCCAGCAGCCTGGGACAGGGGCTAGACAATGAGCAGTTCTTC.

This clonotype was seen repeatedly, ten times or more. The CDR3 coding sequence is TGTGCCAGCTCACCAGGGACTATTTCGTACGAGCAGTACTTC. It yields the protein CASSPGTISYEQYF. The chain carries TRBV18 and TRBJ2-7; 7 bases align to TRBD2. Losses at the gene ends were 2 bases for V and 4 bases for J; bases not matched to a gene: 5. CDR1 and CDR2 (germline): KGHSH, LQKENI. The CDR3 covers 14 residues.

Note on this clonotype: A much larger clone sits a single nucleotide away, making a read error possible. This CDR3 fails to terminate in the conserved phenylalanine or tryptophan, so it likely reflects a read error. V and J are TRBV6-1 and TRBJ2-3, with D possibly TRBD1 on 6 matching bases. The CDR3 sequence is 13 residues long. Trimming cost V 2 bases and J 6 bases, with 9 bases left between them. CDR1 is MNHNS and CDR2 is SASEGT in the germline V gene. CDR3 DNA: TGTGCCAGCAGTGAACATGGGGGCGATACGCAGTATTCT. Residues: CASSEHGGDTQYS.

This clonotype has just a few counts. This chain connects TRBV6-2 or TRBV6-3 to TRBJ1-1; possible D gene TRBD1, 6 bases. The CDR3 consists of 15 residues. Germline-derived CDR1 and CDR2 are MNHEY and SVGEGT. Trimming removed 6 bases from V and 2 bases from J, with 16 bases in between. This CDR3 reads CASRGSGGTNTEAFF. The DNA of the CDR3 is TGTGCCAGCAGGGGATCCGGAGGGACAAACACTGAAGCTTTCTTT.